A selection of T cell receptor beta chains follows, all from one sample in a study of T cell changes during pregnancy in multiple sclerosis. The assay was immunoSEQ multiplex PCR, and TCRdb's table has in-frame clones only and misses some. The sample yields roughly 50,000 clones, about 91% seen once. The starting material was peripheral blood, obtained after pregnancy. The receptors originated from a female donor in good health, enrolled as a control in a pregnancy study. CDR3s include the opening cysteine and the closing phenylalanine or tryptophan. D genes are given only for firm matches. Clone sizes are given selectively: once, few, many, or a class where the clone is expanded.

v_call,clone_size,j_call,d_call,cdr3_nt,cdr3_aa
TRBV2,.,TRBJ1-4,.,TGTGCCAGCAGTGTGATAGGGGCAACTAATGAAAAACTGTTTTTT,CASSVIGATNEKLFF
TRBV4-2,.,TRBJ2-3,TRBD2,TGTGCCAGCAGCCAAGGGCGGGGCGGGGGGCCAGATACGCAGTATTTT,CASSQGRGGGPDTQYF
TRBV14,.,TRBJ1-4,.,TGTGCCAGCAGCCATATCAGGAACGAAAAACTGTTTTTT,CASSHIRNEKLFF
TRBV6-1,once,TRBJ2-3,.,TGTGCCGGCAGCGCCGTCCCGGGGGCAGATACGCAGTATTTT,CAGSAVPGADTQYF
TRBV7-9,.,TRBJ1-6,TRBD1,TGTGCCAGCAGCTTGGTCGGACAGGGGGCTTCACCCCTCCACTTT,CASSLVGQGASPLHF
TRBV28,.,TRBJ2-7,.,TGTGCCAGCAGTAAGGGTACGTCCGGGACCTACGAGCAGTACTTC,CASSKGTSGTYEQYF
TRBV20-1,.,TRBJ1-1,.,TGCAGTGCTAGAGCGGGGGAAGCTTTCTTT,CSARAGEAFF
TRBV7-7,.,TRBJ2-7,.,TGTGCCAGCAGCTTAGTAGGGGTTTCAACGACCTCCTACGAGCAGTACTTC,CASSLVGVSTTSYEQYF
TRBV19,.,TRBJ2-7,TRBD2,TGTGCCAGTAGTATGACTAGCGCTGGCGAGCAGTACTTC,CASSMTSAGEQYF
TRBV4-3,.,TRBJ1-2,.,TGCGCCAGCAGCCAAGTGGAGGGAGGGTATGGCTACACCTTC,CASSQVEGGYGYTF
TRBV29-1,.,TRBJ1-1,TRBD1,TGCAGCGTAGACACAGGGGGCGCGGGCACTGAAGCTTTCTTT,CSVDTGGAGTEAFF
TRBV4-3,.,TRBJ2-7,TRBD2,TGCGCCAGCAGCCAAGGGCCACTAGCGGGAGGTGGGTCCTACGAGCAGTACTTC,CASSQGPLAGGGSYEQYF
TRBV5-1,.,TRBJ1-6,TRBD1,TGCGCCAGCAGCCCGGGGCGACAGGGGTCCAATTCACCCCTCCACTTT,CASSPGRQGSNSPLHF
TRBV5-4,few,TRBJ1-6,TRBD1,TGTGCCAGCAGCTCACGACAGGGTAGTGGATCACCCCTCCACTTT,CASSSRQGSGSPLHF
TRBV28,.,TRBJ2-1,.,TGTTCTTCAGTCGGACACCTCTACAATGAGCAGTTCTTC,CSSVGHLYNEQFF
TRBV11-2,.,TRBJ2-7,.,TGTGCCAGCAGCTTAACTCGAGCCGAGCAGTACTTC,CASSLTRAEQYF
TRBV6-5,.,TRBJ1-3,TRBD1,TGTGCCAGCAGGAGAGGGACAGGGGCTGGAAACACCATATATTTT,CASRRGTGAGNTIYF
TRBV19,.,TRBJ1-5,.,TGTGCCAGTAGTATGGGCAGGGATCAGCCCCAGCATTTT,CASSMGRDQPQHF
TRBV7-9,.,TRBJ1-2,.,TGTGCCAGCACCCCCGGGTTACTGGGTGGCTACACCTTC,CASTPGLLGGYTF
TRBV30,.,TRBJ1-1,.,TGTGCCTGGAGTGTAGAGGAGGCTGAAGCTTTCTTT,CAWSVEEAEAFF
TRBV25-1,.,TRBJ1-2,TRBD1,TGTGCCAGCACGCGGGACAGGGACTCAGGGTCTGGCTACACCTTC,CASTRDRDSGSGYTF
TRBV5-1,.,TRBJ2-1,TRBD2,TGCGCCAGCAGCGGGAGCATCTCCGGGACTAGTTACGGTGAGCAGTTCTTC,CASSGSISGTSYGEQFF
TRBV4-1,.,TRBJ2-1,.,TGCGCCAGCAGCCAAGGTCTAGGCGGCCCAGCCGGGCAGTTCTTC,CASSQGLGGPAGQFF
TRBV6-5,.,TRBJ2-5,.,TGTGCCAGCAGTTACTCGCGCGGCGAGACCCAGTACTTC,CASSYSRGETQYF
TRBV5-4,.,TRBJ2-7,.,TGTGCCAGCAGTATTGGCTCCGGGGCCTACGAGCAGTACTTC,CASSIGSGAYEQYF
TRBV5-6,.,TRBJ1-6,.,TGTGCCAGCAGCTCGAGGTCACCCCTCCACTTT,CASSSRSPLHF
TRBV2,.,TRBJ2-2,TRBD1,TGTGCCAGCAGGGAGGGACAGGGGGCCTCTCGGGGGGAGCTGTTTTTT,CASREGQGASRGELFF
TRBV19,.,TRBJ2-5,TRBD1,TGTGCCAGTACCATTCGACAGGGATCAGAGACCCAGTACTTC,CASTIRQGSETQYF
TRBV6-5,once,TRBJ2-5,.,TGTGCCAGCAGTTACCCAGCGGGAGAGACCCAGTACTTC,CASSYPAGETQYF